Listed here is a single TCR beta chain. What it binds is unknown. Other DNA sequences within the sample encode an identical CDR3. The repertoire was sequenced with immunoSEQ multiplex PCR; TCRdb's copy has only in-frame clones and lacks some. The table shows 99,000 or so clones, with about 94% occurring only once. The data are from a study of siplizumab effects on memory and regulatory T cells. Broader study findings: Proliferating Tregs taken from siplizumab cultures were not shown to have a confirmed suppressive function.

Sequencing was done on a sample of non-Treg CD4+ T cells sorted from blood. The TCR sequence derives from a human donor in good health.

CDR3 in DNA: TGTGCCAGCAGCTTGGCTTCCGGGACAGGCTACAATGAGCAGTTCTTC. Protein: CASSLASGTGYNEQFF. The J gene is TRBJ2-1, the V gene TRBV11-3; 8 positions match TRBD1. The CDR3 runs 16 residues. The V and J ends lost 3 bases and 3 bases, in that order; junction bases with no gene match: 7. Looked up from germline, CDR1 is SGHNT and CDR2 is YENEEA.